A few counts support the clone carrying this T cell receptor beta chain. Antigen unknown. This sample stems from a study of cytotoxic CD8 clonotypes in ibrutinib-treated CLL. Across the study: Collecting the response samples happened after a median roughly 13 months of treatment, with a range of 6 to 36. General study points: Researchers report that baseline clonality outpaced age-matched healthy donors and tracked circulating CD8+ T-cell counts. Stable or contracted on treatment, public clonotypes were also uncommon.

Germline assignment: CDR1 SGDLS and CDR2 YYNGEE. V dropped 0 bases and J dropped 4 bases, with 8 bases sitting between them. The CDR3 contains 15 residues. Libraries were prepared by immunoSEQ multiplex PCR; TCRdb keeps only in-frame clonotypes and omits some of them. The sample carries more than 140,000 clones, roughly 80% recorded once. The TCR comes from a human donor with chronic lymphocytic leukemia. Source: PBMCs, taken after 12 months of ibrutinib treatment. The rearrangement uses TRBV9 and TRBJ2-6; tentatively, D is TRBD2 (5 bases). This CDR3 is CASSVGGSGANVLTF. The DNA of the CDR3 is TGTGCCAGCAGCGTAGGAGGGTCCGGGGCCAACGTCCTGACTTTC.